This T cell receptor beta chain was captured in a study of blood T cells in healthy people across ages. Study results and caveats: Unsorted PBMCs blocked a conclusive comparison of naive and antigen-experienced cells. The recorded TCR beta diversity per million T cells decreased in a roughly linear manner with age.

This clonotype was detected a few times. Its antigen remains unknown. Alongside a J-beta primer mix, a sample-barcoded 5' primer served in a second PCR lasting roughly 6 to 11 cycles. TCRdb analysed the 5' RACE reads with MiXCR anew, one entry per CDR3 protein. The data show approximately 730,000 distinct CDR3 sequences, about 42% seen once. V shed 2 bases and J 6 bases; nucleotides not matched to a gene: 6. Germline CDR1 LGHNA, CDR2 YSLEER. The CDR3 totals 17 residues. The chain recombines TRBV4-3 with TRBJ2-3; 15 bases are shared with TRBD2. The TCR comes from a woman aged 55-75 years in good health. Input material: blood. The CDR3 coding sequence is TGCGCCAGCAGCCAATACGGACTAGCGGGAGGGGAGGATACGCAGTATTTT. It yields the protein CASSQYGLAGGEDTQYF.